This T cell receptor beta chain came from a study of PD-1 blockade in classical Hodgkin lymphoma. Study-level findings and limits: Newly diagnosed patients had diversity similar to the baseline diversity of complete responders.

Trimming removed 2 bases from V and 4 bases from J; junction bases left unmatched: 8. The CDR3 sequence is 16 residues long. CDR1 is SGDLS and CDR2 is YYNGEE in the germline V gene. Method: immunoSEQ multiplex PCR; TCRdb's copy keeps in-frame clones and lacks some. Of around 96,000 clones detected, over 70% appear once; the ten largest clones hold 12%. About this clone: Its antigen remains unidentified.

Each and every patient relapsed after autologous stem cell transplantation, and patients got differing brentuximab vedotin exposure. Sequences were derived from peripheral blood mononuclear cells (PBMCs), sampled at baseline. The gene calls are TRBV9 and TRBJ2-7; 11 nucleotides agree with TRBD2. The sequence was obtained from a human donor with classical Hodgkin lymphoma. CDR3: CASSVNPRLAGYEQYF. The CDR3 nucleotides are TGTGCCAGCAGCGTGAATCCGCGACTAGCGGGATACGAGCAGTACTTC.